The subject of this entry is one T cell receptor (beta chain). Antigen specificity is unknown. PCR amplification relied on 60 Vbeta primers (plus 13 Jbeta primers). Assay: immunoSEQ multiplex PCR; the TCRdb copy retains only in-frame clones and omits some. The sample gives under 200,000 clones, 80% to 85% of which show up once; less than 2% is in the top ten. These data come from a study of cytomegalovirus exposure and HLA in healthy donors. About the research overall: Within the Caucasian-associated ancestry cluster were 81% of the roughly 400 genotyped donors. Study-level findings and limits: Immune exposure information comprised only CMV serostatus.

Trimming removed 8 bases from V and 6 bases from J; junction bases left unmatched: 15. This CDR3 spans 15 amino acids. In germline, CDR1 is MNHGY, CDR2 SAAAGT. Sequenced: PBMCs. This chain uses TRBV6-8 with TRBJ1-1, with 7 bases aligning to TRBD1. The source is a man in his late teens or twenties in good health and CMV-seronegative. CDR3 residues: CASLRRRQGFAEAFF. The CDR3, as DNA: TGTGCCAGCCTACGGCGGCGACAGGGATTCGCTGAAGCTTTCTTT.